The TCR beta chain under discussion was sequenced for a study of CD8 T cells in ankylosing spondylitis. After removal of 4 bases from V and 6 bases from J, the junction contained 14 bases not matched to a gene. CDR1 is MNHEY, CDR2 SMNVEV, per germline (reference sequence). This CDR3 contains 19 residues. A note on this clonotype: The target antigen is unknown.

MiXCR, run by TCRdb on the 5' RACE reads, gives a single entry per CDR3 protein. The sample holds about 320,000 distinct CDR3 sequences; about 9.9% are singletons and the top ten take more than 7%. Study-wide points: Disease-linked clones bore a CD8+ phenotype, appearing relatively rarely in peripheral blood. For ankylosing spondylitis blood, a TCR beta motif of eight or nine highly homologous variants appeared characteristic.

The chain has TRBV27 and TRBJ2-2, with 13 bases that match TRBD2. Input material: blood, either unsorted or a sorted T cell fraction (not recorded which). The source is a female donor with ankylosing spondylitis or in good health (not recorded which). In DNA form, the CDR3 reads TGTGCCAGCAGTTACGGACTAGCGGGAGTTATCAGTAGGGCCGGGGAGCTGTTTTTT. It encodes CASSYGLAGVISRAGELFF.